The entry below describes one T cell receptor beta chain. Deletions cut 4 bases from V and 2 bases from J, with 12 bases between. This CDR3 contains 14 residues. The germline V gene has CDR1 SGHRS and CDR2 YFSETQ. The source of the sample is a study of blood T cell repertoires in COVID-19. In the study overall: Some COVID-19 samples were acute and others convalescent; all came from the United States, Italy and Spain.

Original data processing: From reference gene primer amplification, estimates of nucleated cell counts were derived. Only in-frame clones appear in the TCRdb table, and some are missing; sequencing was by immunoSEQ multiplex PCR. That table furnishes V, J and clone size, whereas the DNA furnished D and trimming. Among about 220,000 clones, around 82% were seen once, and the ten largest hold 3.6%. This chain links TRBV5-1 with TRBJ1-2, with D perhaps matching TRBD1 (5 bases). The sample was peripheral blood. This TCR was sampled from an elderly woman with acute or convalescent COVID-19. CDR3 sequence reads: CASSMDKRNYGYTF. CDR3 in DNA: TGCGCCAGCAGCATGGACAAAAGAAACTATGGCTACACCTTC.